This T cell receptor (beta chain) was captured in a study of blood T cell repertoires in COVID-19. Study-level background: Italy, Spain and the United States were the sources of the convalescent and acute COVID-19 samples. Sources were T cells, B-cell-depleted T cells, or PBMCs; the material itself was cDNA or gDNA.

How the authors handled the data: Scientists estimated how many nucleated cells there were by amplifying reference gene primers. Clones were sequenced by immunoSEQ multiplex PCR, and TCRdb holds only the in-frame ones, with some missing. D and trimming were read from the DNA, whereas the V and J calls and clone size are those reported in that table. The profile covers approximately 81,000 clones, with roughly 86% appearing a single time and 7% to 9% taken by the ten largest. This clonotype was sampled from a human donor in a cohort sampled during active COVID-19. The sequencing sample was made of peripheral blood.

The chain's CDR3 is CASRLVITPEREGDEKLFF. CDR3 DNA sequence: TGTGCAAGTCGCTTAGTTATAACACCCGAGCGGGAAGGGGATGAAAAACTGTTTTTT. This chain connects TRBV12-2 to TRBJ1-4. TRBV12-2 is a pseudogene locus. The CDR3 sequence is 19 residues long.